This T cell receptor beta chain is from a study of blood T cell repertoires in COVID-19 (dated by TCRdb to about 2020). With respect to the entire study: Samples from collaborators originated in the United States, Italy and Spain and spanned both the acute and convalescent phases of COVID-19. Samples were obtained from the ongoing ImmuneRACE study (first 160 participants) and from about 1,300 subjects provided by 6 global collaborators. A de-identified subject ID, COVID-19 status, age in years and sex were almost always included in the sample metadata. Where HLA class I and class II types were available, the types were taken from metadata supplied by the sample provider, not from assay-based typing. Subjects who had been exposed to COVID-19, were actively infected with it, or had recovered from it provided the deeply sampled blood TCRbeta repertoires that made up the dataset. The repertoires were released in a freely available public database intended as a resource for research on the immune response to SARS-CoV-2. The material from the prospective study consisted of cDNA or gDNA derived from T cells, B-cell-depleted T cells, or PBMCs.

Results the study describes overall, beyond this receptor: The amount of clinical and demographic metadata varied by source and participant and was provided uncurated.

With respect to this clone: It has no known antigen specificity. No base qualities exist here, and no much larger clone lies one base off it.

Each collaborating institution followed its own protocols to collect whole blood in K2EDTA tubes. For TCRbeta analysis, collaborators shipped samples as frozen whole blood, isolated PBMCs, or DNA extracted from either of those sample types. Sequences SGHAT (CDR1) and FQNNGV (CDR2) are obtained from the germline V gene. Including cysteine and phenylalanine, the CDR3 has 17 amino acids. The sequence is cut down to CDR3 DNA, 51 bases in frame from base 1. From V the trimming removes 1 base and from J it removes 7 bases, while the gene matches leave 12 bases of the junction unaccounted for. The immunoSEQ Assay, a bias-controlled multiplex PCR, was used to amplify TCRbeta CDR3 regions from genomic DNA. The authors' pipeline ran thus. The number of nucleated cells in each sample was estimated from the amplification of reference gene primers within the assay. To quantify the absolute abundance of each unique TCRbeta CDR3 rearrangement, sequence reads were collapsed and filtered. For each sample, productive Simpson clonality was calculated as the square root of Simpson's diversity index across productive rearrangements. The table was pulled from immuneACCESS by TCRdb, which kept in-frame rearrangements only. Such tables lose some clones; where checked, under half of the loss comes from unresolved V genes, and the rest has no known cause. V and J calls and clone size follow that table, whereas D and trimming were derived from the DNA. For this sample the table gives more than 95,000 clones, of which about 90% were detected only once. About 16% of the sample lies in the top ten.

The TCR sequence derives from a man in his forties or fifties with acute or convalescent COVID-19. Here the chain combines TRBV11-2 and TRBJ2-1, with 8 middle bases fitting TRBD1. The sequencing sample was made of peripheral blood. The DNA sequence is given as TGTGCCAGCAGCTTAGCGACAGGGGAATTTTTGGGGAATGAGCAGTTCTTC. It codes for CASSLATGEFLGNEQFF.